The rows below give T cell receptor beta chains drawn from one sample of a study of blood T cell repertoires in COVID-19. Assay used: immunoSEQ multiplex PCR; TCRdb lists only in-frame clones, some missing. The table includes approximately 300,000 clones, 85% detected once. Material: PBMCs or T cells enriched from blood (not recorded which). These receptors all stem from a woman aged 25 to 39 who had been exposed to COVID-19. CDR3s include the opening cysteine and the closing phenylalanine or tryptophan. A D gene is named only where the DNA matches it firmly.

TRBV5-4,.,TRBJ2-7,CASSLRGPSSYEQYF,TGTGCCAGCAGCTTAAGAGGGCCAAGCTCCTACGAGCAGTACTTC
TRBV28,TRBD1,TRBJ1-2,CASSGAGGANYGYTF,TGTGCCAGCAGCGGCGCAGGGGGAGCTAACTATGGCTACACCTTC
TRBV27,.,TRBJ2-3,CASSPSARSTDTQYF,TGTGCCAGCAGTCCCTCCGCGAGGAGCACAGATACGCAGTATTTT
TRBV5-1,TRBD1,TRBJ2-7,CASSWTGSSYEQYF,TGCGCCAGCAGCTGGACAGGGTCCTCCTACGAGCAGTACTTC
TRBV19,TRBD2,TRBJ2-2,CASSILTGGLFF,TGTGCCAGTAGTATCCTTACGGGAGGGCTGTTTTTT
TRBV19,TRBD1,TRBJ1-1,CASTPRQGRNTEAFF,TGTGCCAGTACCCCACGACAGGGAAGGAACACTGAAGCTTTCTTT
TRBV28,.,TRBJ2-7,CASSPAPGYYEQYF,TGTGCCAGCAGTCCCGCTCCAGGGTACTACGAGCAGTACTTC
TRBV18,.,TRBJ2-6,CASSSGHGGYSSGANVLTF,TGTGCCAGCTCGTCCGGACACGGGGGATATTCGAGTGGGGCCAACGTCCTGACTTTC
TRBV28,.,TRBJ2-4,CASSSPGGGGVKNIQYF,TGTGCCAGCAGTTCCCCCGGGGGAGGAGGGGTCAAAAACATTCAGTACTTC
TRBV27,.,TRBJ1-2,CASKSIGGVNYGYTF,TGTGCCAGCAAGAGTATAGGGGGGGTTAACTATGGCTACACCTTC
TRBV4-1,TRBD1,TRBJ1-2,CASSQEGTGSNYGYTF,TGCGCCAGCAGCCAAGAAGGGACAGGTTCTAACTATGGCTACACCTTC
TRBV5-5,.,TRBJ2-1,CASSSGVVTGPSSYNEQFF,TGTGCCAGCAGCTCAGGCGTTGTGACAGGCCCCTCCTCCTACAATGAGCAGTTCTTC
TRBV4-1,TRBD1,TRBJ1-1,CASTLNQGAEAFF,TGCGCCAGCACCCTTAATCAGGGGGCTGAAGCTTTCTTT
TRBV2,.,TRBJ1-2,CASSPSAALDGYTF,TGTGCCAGCAGCCCCTCGGCAGCGCTGGATGGCTACACCTTC
TRBV29-1,.,TRBJ1-4,CSVALRQNEKLFF,TGCAGCGTTGCCCTTAGACAGAATGAAAAACTGTTTTTT
TRBV2,TRBD2,TRBJ2-5,CASRERTSGGETQYF,TGTGCCAGCAGAGAACGGACTAGCGGGGGGGAGACCCAGTACTTC